This is a list of T cell receptor beta chains from one sample in a study of blood T cell repertoires in COVID-19. This table comes from immunoSEQ multiplex PCR, and its TCRdb copy is limited to in-frame clones, with some not included. The sample has fewer than 120,000 clones, roughly 85% seen once. The specimen sequenced was peripheral blood. Receptors originate from a human donor in a cohort sampled during active COVID-19. The CDR3 runs from the conserved cysteine through the conserved F or W. D genes are given only for firm matches. Size is omitted from some rows. Given values are once, few, many or a class for expanded clones.

CDR3 protein: CASSTQSRSLAPEAFF
CDR3 DNA: TGTGCCAGCAGTACACAAAGCCGATCCCTAGCCCCTGAAGCTTTCTTT
D gene: .
clone size: .
V gene: TRBV28
J gene: TRBJ1-1

CDR3 protein: CASSTLTGGRTEAFF
CDR3 DNA: TGTGCCAGCAGCACGCTAACGGGGGGCCGGACTGAAGCTTTCTTT
D gene: .
clone size: .
V gene: TRBV5-5
J gene: TRBJ1-1

CDR3 protein: CASSLDAVSYEQYF
CDR3 DNA: TGCGCCAGCAGCTTGGATGCAGTCTCCTACGAGCAGTACTTC
D gene: .
clone size: .
V gene: TRBV5-1
J gene: TRBJ2-7

CDR3 protein: CASSLELRSAYNEQFF
CDR3 DNA: TGTGCCAGCAGCTTGGAACTCAGGTCGGCCTACAATGAGCAGTTCTTC
D gene: .
clone size: .
V gene: TRBV5-6
J gene: TRBJ2-1

CDR3 protein: CASSRDRGSGNTIYF
CDR3 DNA: TGTGCCAGCAGTCGCGACAGGGGGTCTGGAAACACCATATATTTT
D gene: TRBD1
clone size: .
V gene: TRBV27
J gene: TRBJ1-3

CDR3 protein: CASSRDSMNTEAFF
CDR3 DNA: TGTGCCAGCAGCCGGGACAGTATGAACACTGAAGCTTTCTTT
D gene: TRBD1
clone size: .
V gene: TRBV7-8
J gene: TRBJ1-1

CDR3 protein: CASSQTSGRNTGELFF
CDR3 DNA: TGCGCCAGCAGCCAAACTAGCGGGAGGAACACCGGGGAGCTGTTTTTT
D gene: TRBD2
clone size: .
V gene: TRBV4-1
J gene: TRBJ2-2

CDR3 protein: CASSSTGGRETQYF
CDR3 DNA: TGCGCCAGCAGCTCGACAGGGGGGCGAGAGACCCAGTACTTC
D gene: TRBD1
clone size: .
V gene: TRBV5-1
J gene: TRBJ2-5

CDR3 protein: CASSPGNTIYF
CDR3 DNA: TGTGCCAGCAGTCCGGGAAACACCATATATTTT
D gene: .
clone size: few
V gene: TRBV28
J gene: TRBJ1-3

CDR3 protein: CASSQLEGEDTEAFF
CDR3 DNA: TGTGCCAGCAGCCAACTTGAGGGCGAAGACACTGAAGCTTTCTTT
D gene: .
clone size: once
V gene: TRBV7-9
J gene: TRBJ1-1

CDR3 protein: CASSLGRRGRSNEQFF
CDR3 DNA: TGTGCCAGCAGCTTAGGGCGCAGGGGGCGGTCAAATGAGCAGTTCTTC
D gene: TRBD1
clone size: .
V gene: TRBV7-9
J gene: TRBJ2-1

CDR3 protein: CASSKQGLSNEKLFF
CDR3 DNA: TGTGCCAGCAGCAAACAGGGGTTGAGTAATGAAAAACTGTTTTTT
D gene: TRBD1
clone size: .
V gene: TRBV11-2
J gene: TRBJ1-4

CDR3 protein: CASSLQQGPNEKLFF
CDR3 DNA: TGCGCCAGCAGCCTTCAACAGGGCCCCAATGAAAAACTGTTTTTT
D gene: .
clone size: .
V gene: TRBV4-1
J gene: TRBJ1-4

CDR3 protein: CASSLARVQGWGNQPQHF
CDR3 DNA: TGTGCCAGCAGCTTAGCGAGGGTACAGGGTTGGGGCAATCAGCCCCAGCATTTT
D gene: .
clone size: .
V gene: TRBV7-8
J gene: TRBJ1-5

CDR3 protein: CASGLGSGSYNEQFF
CDR3 DNA: TGTGCTAGTGGTTTGGGCAGCGGGTCCTACAATGAGCAGTTCTTC
D gene: .
clone size: .
V gene: TRBV12-5
J gene: TRBJ2-1

CDR3 protein: CASSVGGRGRGTGELFF
CDR3 DNA: TGTGCCAGCAGCGTAGGCGGCAGGGGGCGAGGGACCGGGGAGCTGTTTTTT
D gene: TRBD1
clone size: .
V gene: TRBV9
J gene: TRBJ2-2

CDR3 protein: CASSPLGQGYNEQFF
CDR3 DNA: TGTGCCAGCAGCCCCTTAGGGCAGGGTTACAATGAGCAGTTCTTC
D gene: .
clone size: .
V gene: TRBV13
J gene: TRBJ2-1

CDR3 protein: CASSQVAGTGNTEAFF
CDR3 DNA: TGTGCCAGCAGCCAAGTTGCCGGGACAGGGAACACTGAAGCTTTCTTT
D gene: TRBD1
clone size: .
V gene: TRBV3-1/TRBV3-2
J gene: TRBJ1-1

CDR3 protein: CASSQGPIAGVETQYF
CDR3 DNA: TGTGCCAGCAGCCAAGGACCGATAGCGGGGGTGGAGACCCAGTACTTC
D gene: TRBD2
clone size: .
V gene: TRBV7-2
J gene: TRBJ2-5

CDR3 protein: CASSLGSRGGNTIYF
CDR3 DNA: TGTGCCAGCAGCTTGGGGAGTAGGGGTGGAAACACCATATATTTT
D gene: .
clone size: .
V gene: TRBV5-6
J gene: TRBJ1-3

CDR3 protein: CASSLASRFQGTGELFF
CDR3 DNA: TGCGCCAGCAGCTTGGCCTCAAGGTTTCAGGGCACCGGGGAGCTGTTTTTT
D gene: .
clone size: .
V gene: TRBV5-1
J gene: TRBJ2-2

CDR3 protein: CASSAPTPREEKLFF
CDR3 DNA: TGCGCCAGCAGTGCCCCAACTCCGAGGGAGGAAAAACTGTTTTTT
D gene: .
clone size: .
V gene: TRBV10-2
J gene: TRBJ1-4

CDR3 protein: CASSNQKDRDGETQYF
CDR3 DNA: TGTGCCAGCTCAAACCAAAAGGACAGGGATGGAGAGACCCAGTACTTC
D gene: TRBD1
clone size: .
V gene: TRBV18
J gene: TRBJ2-5

CDR3 protein: CASSLSQDTEAFF
CDR3 DNA: TGTGCCAGCTCACTTAGCCAAGACACTGAAGCTTTCTTT
D gene: .
clone size: .
V gene: TRBV18
J gene: TRBJ1-1

CDR3 protein: CASSYQAGSQETQYF
CDR3 DNA: TGTGCCAGCAGTTACCAAGCGGGATCCCAAGAGACCCAGTACTTC
D gene: TRBD2
clone size: once
V gene: TRBV6-5
J gene: TRBJ2-5

CDR3 protein: CSASGLAGGFGETQYF
CDR3 DNA: TGCAGTGCTAGTGGGCTAGCGGGGGGTTTTGGAGAGACCCAGTACTTC
D gene: TRBD2
clone size: .
V gene: TRBV20-1
J gene: TRBJ2-5

CDR3 protein: CASSPFRDRAYEQYF
CDR3 DNA: TGTGCCAGCTCACCATTTAGGGACAGGGCCTACGAGCAGTACTTC
D gene: TRBD1
clone size: .
V gene: TRBV18
J gene: TRBJ2-7

CDR3 protein: CASSVSGGGSYGYTF
CDR3 DNA: TGTGCCAGCAGCGTGTCAGGGGGCGGTAGCTATGGCTACACCTTC
D gene: TRBD1
clone size: few
V gene: TRBV9
J gene: TRBJ1-2

CDR3 protein: CASRGQGSSYNEQFF
CDR3 DNA: TGTGCCAGCAGGGGACAGGGGAGCTCCTACAATGAGCAGTTCTTC
D gene: TRBD1
clone size: .
V gene: TRBV28
J gene: TRBJ2-1

CDR3 protein: CASSLTGSYNEQFF
CDR3 DNA: TGTGCCAGCAGCTTAACCGGGTCCTACAATGAGCAGTTCTTC
D gene: .
clone size: .
V gene: TRBV7-3
J gene: TRBJ2-1

CDR3 protein: CASSLSRLAGYYEQYF
CDR3 DNA: TGTGCCAGCAGCTTATCGCGACTAGCGGGATATTACGAGCAGTACTTC
D gene: TRBD2
clone size: few
V gene: TRBV7-6
J gene: TRBJ2-7

CDR3 protein: CASLQGSLYGYTF
CDR3 DNA: TGTGCCAGCCTACAGGGCTCATTATATGGCTACACCTTC
D gene: .
clone size: .
V gene: TRBV28
J gene: TRBJ1-2

CDR3 protein: CASSIGTERLYQPQHF
CDR3 DNA: TGTGCCAGCAGTATAGGGACAGAGCGACTGTATCAGCCCCAGCATTTT
D gene: TRBD1
clone size: .
V gene: TRBV28
J gene: TRBJ1-5

CDR3 protein: CASRPYSGGTDTQYF
CDR3 DNA: TGTGCCAGTAGACCGTATAGCGGGGGCACAGATACGCAGTATTTT
D gene: TRBD2
clone size: .
V gene: TRBV19
J gene: TRBJ2-3

CDR3 protein: CASSLRQTDETQYF
CDR3 DNA: TGTGCCAGCAGCCTCAGACAGACAGACGAGACCCAGTACTTC
D gene: .
clone size: .
V gene: TRBV7-9
J gene: TRBJ2-5

CDR3 protein: CAISRQGGQETQYF
CDR3 DNA: TGTGCCATCAGTAGACAGGGTGGGCAAGAGACCCAGTACTTC
D gene: TRBD1
clone size: .
V gene: TRBV10-3
J gene: TRBJ2-5

CDR3 protein: CASHPRDGELFF
CDR3 DNA: TGTGCCAGTCACCCTCGGGACGGGGAGCTGTTTTTT
D gene: .
clone size: .
V gene: TRBV28
J gene: TRBJ2-2

CDR3 protein: CSGGGGASDTQYF
CDR3 DNA: TGCAGCGGCGGCGGGGGGGCCTCAGATACGCAGTATTTT
D gene: TRBD2
clone size: .
V gene: TRBV29-1
J gene: TRBJ2-3

CDR3 protein: CASSPGPFSRVITEAFF
CDR3 DNA: TGCGCCAGCAGCCCAGGGCCGTTTAGCAGGGTCATAACTGAAGCTTTCTTT
D gene: .
clone size: few
V gene: TRBV4-1
J gene: TRBJ1-1

CDR3 protein: CASSLVAGHGYTF
CDR3 DNA: TGTGCCAGCAGCTTGGTGGCAGGGCACGGCTACACCTTC
D gene: .
clone size: .
V gene: TRBV5-4
J gene: TRBJ1-2

CDR3 protein: CASSIRGSRETQYF
CDR3 DNA: TGTGCCAGTAGTATCCGCGGGTCACGGGAGACCCAGTACTTC
D gene: .
clone size: once
V gene: TRBV19
J gene: TRBJ2-5

CDR3 protein: CASSVGANNEQFF
CDR3 DNA: TGTGCCAGCAGCGTAGGGGCGAACAATGAGCAGTTCTTC
D gene: .
clone size: .
V gene: TRBV9
J gene: TRBJ2-1

CDR3 protein: CASSTQGLSYNEQFF
CDR3 DNA: TGTGCCAGTAGTACTCAGGGCCTCTCCTACAATGAGCAGTTCTTC
D gene: .
clone size: .
V gene: TRBV19
J gene: TRBJ2-1

CDR3 protein: CASWRGVELFF
CDR3 DNA: TGTGCCAGCTGGAGGGGAGTGGAGCTGTTTTTT
D gene: .
clone size: .
V gene: TRBV12-3/TRBV12-4
J gene: TRBJ2-2

CDR3 protein: CASSQGGNEQYF
CDR3 DNA: TGTGCCAGCAGCCAGGGAGGGAACGAGCAGTACTTC
D gene: TRBD2
clone size: .
V gene: TRBV3-1/TRBV3-2
J gene: TRBJ2-7

CDR3 protein: CAISESPGQGADGYTF
CDR3 DNA: TGTGCCATCAGTGAGTCACCAGGACAGGGGGCAGATGGCTACACCTTC
D gene: TRBD1
clone size: .
V gene: TRBV10-3
J gene: TRBJ1-2

CDR3 protein: CASGLGAKTQHF
CDR3 DNA: TGTGCTAGTGGTTTGGGGGCTAAGACCCAGCATTTT
D gene: .
clone size: .
V gene: TRBV12-5
J gene: TRBJ1-5

CDR3 protein: CASSYVAGGNSPLHF
CDR3 DNA: TGTGCCAGCAGTTACGTTGCAGGGGGAAATTCACCCCTCCACTTT
D gene: TRBD1
clone size: once
V gene: TRBV6-6
J gene: TRBJ1-6

CDR3 protein: CASSLTLLLQETQYF
CDR3 DNA: TGTGCCAGCAGCTTAACCCTACTCCTTCAAGAGACCCAGTACTTC
D gene: .
clone size: .
V gene: TRBV7-9
J gene: TRBJ2-5

CDR3 protein: CATQGPPGSYEQYF
CDR3 DNA: TGTGCCACCCAAGGCCCCCCGGGCTCCTACGAGCAGTACTTC
D gene: .
clone size: .
V gene: TRBV24-1
J gene: TRBJ2-7

CDR3 protein: CASRPRPHGDNEQFF
CDR3 DNA: TGTGCCAGCCGCCCGAGACCTCACGGGGACAATGAGCAGTTCTTC
D gene: .
clone size: .
V gene: TRBV6-5
J gene: TRBJ2-1

CDR3 protein: CASRYPAPGQGNEKLFF
CDR3 DNA: TGTGCAAGTCGCTACCCCGCGCCGGGACAGGGAAATGAAAAACTGTTTTTT
D gene: .
clone size: once
V gene: TRBV12-2
J gene: TRBJ1-4

CDR3 protein: CASSQGPDSHYTF
CDR3 DNA: TGTGCCAGCTCGCAGGGCCCGGACAGTCACTACACCTTC
D gene: .
clone size: .
V gene: TRBV18
J gene: TRBJ1-2

CDR3 protein: CASSQLRETQYF
CDR3 DNA: TGTGCCAGCAGCCAACTACGCGAGACCCAGTACTTC
D gene: .
clone size: .
V gene: TRBV3-1/TRBV3-2
J gene: TRBJ2-5

CDR3 protein: CASSLGGQGYGEQYF
CDR3 DNA: TGCGCCAGCAGCCTGGGGGGCCAGGGCTATGGCGAGCAGTACTTC
D gene: .
clone size: .
V gene: TRBV5-1
J gene: TRBJ2-7

CDR3 protein: CASTRGQSTEAFF
CDR3 DNA: TGTGCCAGCACCAGGGGGCAAAGCACTGAAGCTTTCTTT
D gene: TRBD1
clone size: .
V gene: TRBV2
J gene: TRBJ1-1

CDR3 protein: CASSPSGQGITGGEKLFF
CDR3 DNA: TGCGCCAGCAGCCCCTCGGGACAGGGCATCACTGGCGGTGAAAAACTGTTTTTT
D gene: TRBD1
clone size: few
V gene: TRBV4-3
J gene: TRBJ1-4

CDR3 protein: CASSGSQYRQPLLANTGELFF
CDR3 DNA: TGTGCCAGCAGCGGATCTCAATACAGACAGCCCCTCCTGGCGAACACCGGGGAGCTGTTTTTT
D gene: .
clone size: .
V gene: TRBV9
J gene: TRBJ2-2

CDR3 protein: CASSLVALTGPNYGYTF
CDR3 DNA: TGTGCCAGCAGTTTAGTCGCCCTGACAGGGCCCAACTATGGCTACACCTTC
D gene: TRBD1
clone size: .
V gene: TRBV27
J gene: TRBJ1-2